What follows describes a single TCR beta chain. The antigen it binds to is not known. No base quality information exists; no much larger clone differs at one position. In the germline V gene, CDR1 corresponds to MGHRA and CDR2 to YSYEKL. The CDR3 sequence holds 15 residues, the cysteine and phenylalanine included. Only the CDR3 portion is preserved as DNA: 45 bases, with reading frame beginning at the first base. Relative to germline, V is missing 0 bases and J is missing 3 bases, with 1 base of the junction outside any gene match. In the paper's terms, the time point label means: approximately twelve months on ibrutinib. Approximately 2 micrograms of genomic DNA were extracted from cryopreserved PBMCs for TCR beta library preparation. Longitudinal blood samples from CLL patients receiving ibrutinib monotherapy were subjected to high-throughput TCR beta sequencing. Patients were enrolled in a phase 2 open-label single-center ibrutinib monotherapy trial.

This specimen belongs to a study of cytotoxic CD8 clonotypes in ibrutinib-treated CLL (dated by TCRdb to about 2021). For the wider study: The cohort was composed of ten to eleven relapsed/refractory and fewer than 16 treatment-naive patients; IGHV unmutated status was identified in some 17 patients. Partial responses were observed in approximately 24 patients and complete responses in 2; after a median follow-up of 68 months, remission was maintained in 15 or so patients and progression was observed in approximately twelve. Response samples were taken after a median of around 13 months on treatment, ranging from roughly 6 to 36 months. Samples averaged approximately 250,000 productive templates and 90,000 to 95,000 productive rearrangements. Longitudinal samples were obtainable from about 30% of the roughly 90 participants in the trial. Cryopreserved peripheral blood mononuclear cells were obtained prior to treatment, at the time of response, and at either disease progression or sustained remission. All remission and progressive disease samples were collected while patients were still receiving ibrutinib.

A MiSeq instrument was used for deep resolution sequencing, which targeted depths ranging from 1 in 1 million up to 1 in 200,000 T cells, with coverage averaging 10x for each clonotype. The immunoSEQ hsTCRB Kit was used to generate TCR beta libraries. As for the original processing: ImmunoSEQ Data Assistant and ImmunoSEQ Analyzer were used for data analysis, and V, D and J genes were assigned according to IMGT definitions. Clonality was computed as one minus normalized Shannon entropy of productive rearrangement frequencies, ranging from 0 to 1. Only overrepresented clonotypes making up at least 0.05% of each patient's repertoire were included in the public clonotype analysis. Repertoires from approximately 12 age-matched healthy donors in immuneACCESS were used as clonality controls. The source is immuneACCESS, and TCRdb retained only in-frame sequences with V and J called. Part of the clones is not carried over; for the studies checked, unresolved V genes explain less than half of this, and the remainder is unexplained. V, J and clone size are those of that table, while D and trimming were read from the DNA. A total of 150,000 or so clones appear in this sample, around 84% of them only once. The top ten clonotypes cover under 2.5% of the sample.

Broader findings and caveats from the paper: At ibrutinib response clonality went up, during sustained remission it held steady, and at progression it dropped back toward baseline. Baseline clonality was found to be higher than that of age-matched healthy donors and was strongly correlated with circulating CD8+ T-cell counts. Public clonotypes were found to be uncommon and were observed to contract or remain stable during treatment; the increase in clonality was shown to reflect expansion of private clonotypes at ibrutinib response. Sustained-remission and progressing patients did not have matched sampling times, and lymph node repertoires were not examined.

The source was PBMCs, collected after 12 months of ibrutinib treatment. The chain joins TRBV4-1 to TRBJ2-7, with TRBD2 identical over 11 junction bases. The sequence came from a human donor with chronic lymphocytic leukemia. The bases read TGCGCCAGCAGCCAAGATGGGACTAGCGGCTACGAGCAGTACTTC. Translated, it gives CASSQDGTSGYEQYF.